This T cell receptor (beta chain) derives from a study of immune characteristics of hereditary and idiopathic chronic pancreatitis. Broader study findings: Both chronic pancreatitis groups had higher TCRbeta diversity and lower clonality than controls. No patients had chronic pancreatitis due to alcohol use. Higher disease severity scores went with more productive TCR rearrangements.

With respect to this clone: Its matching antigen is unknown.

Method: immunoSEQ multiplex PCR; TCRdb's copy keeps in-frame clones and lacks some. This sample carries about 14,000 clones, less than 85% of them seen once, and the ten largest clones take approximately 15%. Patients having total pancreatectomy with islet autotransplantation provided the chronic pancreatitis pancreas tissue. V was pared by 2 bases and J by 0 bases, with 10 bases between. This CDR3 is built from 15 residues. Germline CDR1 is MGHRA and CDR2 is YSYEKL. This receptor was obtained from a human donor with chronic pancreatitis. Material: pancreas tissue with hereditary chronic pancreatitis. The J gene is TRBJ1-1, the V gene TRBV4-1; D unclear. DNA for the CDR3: TGCGCCAGCAGCCAAACCGACGTTATGAACACTGAAGCTTTCTTT. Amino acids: CASSQTDVMNTEAFF.